This T cell receptor (beta chain) derives from a study of blood T cells in healthy people across ages. About the study: Every two T cells gave about one barcoded beta molecule via template switching. Study-wide findings and caveats: Since the PBMCs were unsorted, naive and antigen-experienced cells could not be conclusively compared. As age increased, TCR beta diversity per million T cells fell in a roughly linear fashion.

Donors were healthy Caucasian individuals from Russia aged roughly 6 to 100. This clonotype was seen a handful of times. Its antigen is undetermined. Germline V gives CDR1 SGHAT, CDR2 FQNNGV. V was pared by 0 bases and J by 8 bases, with 8 bases between. This CDR3 contains 13 residues. A J-beta primer mix and a sample-barcoded 5' primer were used in a second PCR of roughly 6 to 12 cycles. In TCRdb, the 5' RACE reads were re-called with MiXCR into one record per CDR3 protein. Counted here are 920,000 or so distinct CDR3 sequences, 40% to 55% occurring once; the ten biggest clones make up around 18%. Sequencing input: blood. The chain couples TRBV11-2 to TRBJ2-1; D ambiguous. The receptor was derived from a woman between 55 and 75 years old in good health. DNA for the CDR3: TGTGCCAGCAGCTTAGAAGAACCGGATGAGCAGTTCTTC. It is translated as CASSLEEPDEQFF.